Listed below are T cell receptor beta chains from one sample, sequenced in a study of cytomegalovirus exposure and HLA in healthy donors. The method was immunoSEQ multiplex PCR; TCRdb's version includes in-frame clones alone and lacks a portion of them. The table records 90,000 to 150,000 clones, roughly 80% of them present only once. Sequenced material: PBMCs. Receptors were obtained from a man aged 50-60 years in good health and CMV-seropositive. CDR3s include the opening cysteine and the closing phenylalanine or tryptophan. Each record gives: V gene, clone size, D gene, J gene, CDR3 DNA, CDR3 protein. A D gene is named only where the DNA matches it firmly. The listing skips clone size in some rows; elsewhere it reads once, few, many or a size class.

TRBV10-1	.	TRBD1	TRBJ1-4	TGCGCCACGCAACCCGGACAGGGGGGAAAACTGTTTTTT	CATQPGQGGKLFF
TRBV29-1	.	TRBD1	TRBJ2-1	TGCAGCGTTGGGGACAGGGCCTTGGGGGGGCAGTTCTTC	CSVGDRALGGQFF
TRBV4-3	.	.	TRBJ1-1	TGCGCCAGCAGCCAAGAATACAGGGTGAACACTGAAGCTTTCTTT	CASSQEYRVNTEAFF
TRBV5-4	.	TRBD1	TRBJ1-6	TGTGCCAGCAGCCCCGGGGCAGGGGGTAATTCACCCCTCCACTTT	CASSPGAGGNSPLHF
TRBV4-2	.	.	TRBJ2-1	TGTGCCAGCAGCCACACTAGCCCACCCTACAATGAGCAGTTCTTC	CASSHTSPPYNEQFF
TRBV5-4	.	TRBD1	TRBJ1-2	TGTGCCAGCAGCCACCTCGACAGGGGGATGACGGATGGCTACACCTTC	CASSHLDRGMTDGYTF
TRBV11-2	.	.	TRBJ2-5	TGTGCCAGCAGCTTAGAGTTCGATCGGACTCAAGAGACCCAGTACTTC	CASSLEFDRTQETQYF
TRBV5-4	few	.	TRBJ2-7	TGTGCCAGCAGCTTGGAAGACAGTTTGTACGAGCAGTACTTC	CASSLEDSLYEQYF
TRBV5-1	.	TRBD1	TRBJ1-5	TGCGCCAGCAGCTTGGCCGGACAGGGGGAACAGCCCCAGCATTTT	CASSLAGQGEQPQHF
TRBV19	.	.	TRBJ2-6	TGTGCCAGTAGTTCTCAGACACTAGGCTCTGGGGCCAACGTCCTGACTTTC	CASSSQTLGSGANVLTF
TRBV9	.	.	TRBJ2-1	TGTGCCAGCAGCGTAGTAGGGGCCTTTGGGAATGAGCAGTTCTTC	CASSVVGAFGNEQFF
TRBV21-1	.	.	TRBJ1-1	TGTGCCAGCAGCAAATCTATCGGGAGTGAAGCTTTCTTT	CASSKSIGSEAFF
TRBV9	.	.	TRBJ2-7	TGTGCCAGCAGCGCCGAATTGGGCGCAGGGGTCTACGAGCAGTACTTC	CASSAELGAGVYEQYF
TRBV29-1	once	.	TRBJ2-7	TGCAGCGTTTTCCTTTCCAGGGCCCACGAGCAGTACTTC	CSVFLSRAHEQYF
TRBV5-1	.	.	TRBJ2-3	TGCGCCAGCAGCTTGGAGGGCGGACGAGGACACACAAATACGCAGTATTTT	CASSLEGGRGHTNTQYF
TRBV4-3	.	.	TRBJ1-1	TGCGCCAGCAGCCAAGGGGGGGGCAGGAACACTGAAGCTTTCTTT	CASSQGGGRNTEAFF
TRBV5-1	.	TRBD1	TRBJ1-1	TGCGCCAGCAGGGGGACAGGGCTTTCTAACACTGAAGCTTTCTTT	CASRGTGLSNTEAFF
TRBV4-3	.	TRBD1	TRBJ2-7	TGCGCCAGCAGCCAAGAATGGGACAGGGCCTACGAGCAGTACTTC	CASSQEWDRAYEQYF
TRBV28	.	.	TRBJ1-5	TGTGCCAGCTCGCGTCTTAGCAATCAGCCCCAGCATTTT	CASSRLSNQPQHF
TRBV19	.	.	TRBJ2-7	TGTGCCAGTTCGAGGGCCAACAAAGTGGCGGTCTCCGAGCAGTACTTC	CASSRANKVAVSEQYF
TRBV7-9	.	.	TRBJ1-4	TGTGCCAGCAGCTTTTTTGGGACTAGAGGACTGTTTTTT	CASSFFGTRGLFF
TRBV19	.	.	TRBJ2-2	TGTGCCAGTAGTATATCCGGGCGGGCGCGCACCGGGGAGCTGTTTTTT	CASSISGRARTGELFF
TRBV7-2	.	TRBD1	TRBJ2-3	TGTGCCAGCAGCCCCCAGGGGGTTGGGACAGATACGCAGTATTTT	CASSPQGVGTDTQYF
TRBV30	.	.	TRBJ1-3	TGTGCCTGGAAACCGACGTTTCGGGACACCATATATTTT	CAWKPTFRDTIYF
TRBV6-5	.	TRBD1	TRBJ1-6	TGTGCCAGCAGTTCGGGACAGGGGACAAATAATTCACCCCTCCACTTT	CASSSGQGTNNSPLHF
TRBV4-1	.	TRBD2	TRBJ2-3	TGCGCCAGCAGCCAGGGCTCGGGGCGGGAGCTCGGGACAGATACGCAGTATTTT	CASSQGSGRELGTDTQYF
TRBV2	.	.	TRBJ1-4	TGTGCCAGCAGGACGGGGAAGAATGAAAAACTGTTTTTT	CASRTGKNEKLFF
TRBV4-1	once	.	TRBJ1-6	TGCGCCAGCAGCATTACTTCGGACGGGAGCTCCTATAATTCACCCCTCCACTTT	CASSITSDGSSYNSPLHF
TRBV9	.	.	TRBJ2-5	TGTGCCAGCACCCCCCAACCGACTAGGGGAGAGACCCAGTACTTC	CASTPQPTRGETQYF
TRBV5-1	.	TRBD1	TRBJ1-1	TGCGCCAGCAGCTTGGACGACAGGGGAACTGAAGCTTTCTTT	CASSLDDRGTEAFF
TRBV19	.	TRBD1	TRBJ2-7	TGTGCCAGTAGTAAAACCAACAGGGGAAACGAGCAGTACTTC	CASSKTNRGNEQYF
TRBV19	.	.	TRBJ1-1	TGTGCCAGTAGTATAATCGGGAGCTGGAACACTGAAGCTTTCTTT	CASSIIGSWNTEAFF
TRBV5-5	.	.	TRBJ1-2	TGTGCCAGCAGCTGGACAGAAACAACTAACTATGGCTACACCTTC	CASSWTETTNYGYTF
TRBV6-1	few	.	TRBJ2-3	TGTGCCAGCAGCGAATACTACGCCACCACAGATACGCAGTATTTT	CASSEYYATTDTQYF
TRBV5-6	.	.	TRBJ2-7	TGTGCCAGCAGCTTGGTCAACGAGCAGTACTTC	CASSLVNEQYF
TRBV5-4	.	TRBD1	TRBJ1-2	TGTGCCAGCAGCTTGGTCGTGGGACAGGGGGCGTGGGGCTACACCTTC	CASSLVVGQGAWGYTF
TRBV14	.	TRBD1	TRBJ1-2	TGTGCCAGCAGCCAACGGGACAGGCCAAACTATGGCTACACCTTC	CASSQRDRPNYGYTF
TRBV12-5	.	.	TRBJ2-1	TGTGCTAGTGGTTTTAACAATGAGCAGTTCTTC	CASGFNNEQFF
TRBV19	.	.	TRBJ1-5	TGTGCCAGTAGTATATACAGTCCGGTGGTAATCAAGCCCCAGCATTTT	CASSIYSPVVIKPQHF
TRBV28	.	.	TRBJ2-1	TGTGCCAGCAGTTTGAGCTCCTACAATGAGCAGTTCTTC	CASSLSSYNEQFF
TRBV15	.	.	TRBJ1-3	TGTGCCACCAGCAGGGCCCCGGGGGCTGGAAACACCATATATTTT	CATSRAPGAGNTIYF
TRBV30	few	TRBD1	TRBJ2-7	TGTGCCTGGAGGACTAAGACAGGGAGACTCATCGAGCAGTACTTC	CAWRTKTGRLIEQYF
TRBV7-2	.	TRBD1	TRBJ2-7	TGTGCCAGCAGACATAGCAGTCAGAACAGGGGGCTTAACGAGCAGTACTTC	CASRHSSQNRGLNEQYF
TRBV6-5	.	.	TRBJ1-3	TGTGCCAGCAGGGTGTCTACCTCTGGAAACACCATATATTTT	CASRVSTSGNTIYF
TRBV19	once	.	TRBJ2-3	TGTGCCAGTAGTATGGTTCAGGGCACTGATACGCAGTATTTT	CASSMVQGTDTQYF
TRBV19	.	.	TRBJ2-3	TGTGCCAGTAGCACAATCGTTCAGGGTAGCGATACGCAGTATTTT	CASSTIVQGSDTQYF